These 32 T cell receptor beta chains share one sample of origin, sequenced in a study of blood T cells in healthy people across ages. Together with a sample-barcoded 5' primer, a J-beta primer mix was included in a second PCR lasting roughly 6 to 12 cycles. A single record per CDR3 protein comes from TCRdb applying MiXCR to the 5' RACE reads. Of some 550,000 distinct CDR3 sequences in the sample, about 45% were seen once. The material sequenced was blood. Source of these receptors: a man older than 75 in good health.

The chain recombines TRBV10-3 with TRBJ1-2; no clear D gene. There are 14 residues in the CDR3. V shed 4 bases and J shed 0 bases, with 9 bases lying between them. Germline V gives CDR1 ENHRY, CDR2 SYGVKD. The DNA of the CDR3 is TGTGCCATCAGTGGGGGTGGCCCTAACTATGGCTACACCTTC. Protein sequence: CAISGGGPNYGYTF.

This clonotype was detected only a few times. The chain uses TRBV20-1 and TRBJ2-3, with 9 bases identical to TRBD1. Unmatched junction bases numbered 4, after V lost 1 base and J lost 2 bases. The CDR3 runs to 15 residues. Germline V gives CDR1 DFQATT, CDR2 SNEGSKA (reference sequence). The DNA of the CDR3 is TGCAGTGCTAGAGCCGGGACAGGGAACACAGATACGCAGTATTTT. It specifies CSARAGTGNTDTQYF.

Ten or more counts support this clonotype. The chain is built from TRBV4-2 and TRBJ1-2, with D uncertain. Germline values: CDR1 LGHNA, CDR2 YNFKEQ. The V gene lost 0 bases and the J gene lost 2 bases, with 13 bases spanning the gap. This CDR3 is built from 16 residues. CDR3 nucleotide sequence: TGTGCCAGCAGCCAAGATGTATCAGGCCGAAACTATGGCTACACCTTC. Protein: CASSQDVSGRNYGYTF.

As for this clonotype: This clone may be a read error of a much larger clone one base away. CDR3 amino acids: CVSSDSGTEETQYF. The CDR3 DNA is TGTGTCAGCTCCGACAGCGGTACCGAAGAGACCCAGTACTTC. This chain joins TRBV6-6 and TRBJ2-5; the D call may be TRBD1 or TRBD2 (5 bases each). CDR1 is MNHNY and CDR2 is SVGAGI in the germline V gene (reference sequence). The CDR3 consists of 14 residues.

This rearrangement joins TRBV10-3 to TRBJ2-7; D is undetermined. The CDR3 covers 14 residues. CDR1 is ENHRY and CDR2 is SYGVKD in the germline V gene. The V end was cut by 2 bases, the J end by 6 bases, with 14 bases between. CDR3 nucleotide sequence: TGTGCCATCAGTGAGGGGAAAGGTTACGGCGAGCAGTACTTC. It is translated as CAISEGKGYGEQYF.

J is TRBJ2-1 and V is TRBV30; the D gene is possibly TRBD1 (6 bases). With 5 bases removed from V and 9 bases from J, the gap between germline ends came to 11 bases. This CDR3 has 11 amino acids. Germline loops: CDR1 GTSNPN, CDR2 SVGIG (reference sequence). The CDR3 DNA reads TGTGCCTGGGAAACAGGGAGTGAGCAGTTCTTC. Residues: CAWETGSEQFF.

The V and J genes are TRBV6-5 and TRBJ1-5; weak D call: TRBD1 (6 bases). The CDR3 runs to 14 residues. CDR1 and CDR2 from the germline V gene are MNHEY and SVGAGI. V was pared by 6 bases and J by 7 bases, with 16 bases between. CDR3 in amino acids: CASRTGGRDQPQHF. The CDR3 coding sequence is TGTGCCAGCAGGACCGGGGGGCGAGACCAGCCCCAGCATTTT.

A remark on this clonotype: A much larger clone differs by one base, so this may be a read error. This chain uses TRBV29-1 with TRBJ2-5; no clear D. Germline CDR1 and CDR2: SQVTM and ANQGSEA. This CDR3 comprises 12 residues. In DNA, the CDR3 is TGCATCGATAAGGGCAGTACAGAGACCCAGTACTTC. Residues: CIDKGSTETQYF.

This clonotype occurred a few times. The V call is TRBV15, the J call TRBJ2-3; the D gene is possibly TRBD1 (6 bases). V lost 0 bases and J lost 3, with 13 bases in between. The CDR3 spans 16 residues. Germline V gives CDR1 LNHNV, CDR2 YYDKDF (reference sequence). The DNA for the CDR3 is TGTGCCACCAGCAGAGATATGGAGAGGGGGACAGATACGCAGTATTTT. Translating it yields CATSRDMERGTDTQYF.

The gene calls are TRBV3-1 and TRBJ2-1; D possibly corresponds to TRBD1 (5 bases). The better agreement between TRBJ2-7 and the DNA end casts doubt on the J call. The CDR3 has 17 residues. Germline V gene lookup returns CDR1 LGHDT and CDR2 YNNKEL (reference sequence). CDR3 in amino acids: CASSQYRGPSSYNEQYF. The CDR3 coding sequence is TGTGCCAGCAGCCAATATAGGGGTCCATCATCCTACAATGAGCAGTACTTC.

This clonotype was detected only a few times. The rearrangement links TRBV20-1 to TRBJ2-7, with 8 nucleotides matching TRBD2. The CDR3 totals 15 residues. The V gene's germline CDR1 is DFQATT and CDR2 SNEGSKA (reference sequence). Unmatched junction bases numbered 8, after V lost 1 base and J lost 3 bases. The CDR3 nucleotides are TGCAGTGCTAGAGCGGTAACTAGCGGAAACTACGAGCAGTACTTC. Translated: CSARAVTSGNYEQYF.

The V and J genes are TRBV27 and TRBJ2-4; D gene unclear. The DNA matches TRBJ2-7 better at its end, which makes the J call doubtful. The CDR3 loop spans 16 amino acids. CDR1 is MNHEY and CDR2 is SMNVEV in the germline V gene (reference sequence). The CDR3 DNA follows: TGTGCCAGCAGTTTTCGCCGACTCGTCCCGATCTACGAGCAGTACTTC. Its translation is CASSFRRLVPIYEQYF.

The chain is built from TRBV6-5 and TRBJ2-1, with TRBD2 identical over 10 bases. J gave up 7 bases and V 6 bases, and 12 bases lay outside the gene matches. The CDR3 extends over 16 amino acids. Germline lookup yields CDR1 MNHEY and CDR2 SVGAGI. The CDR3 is CASSPRLAGEGNEQFF. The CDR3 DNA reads TGTGCCAGCAGCCCTAGACTAGCGGGTGAAGGGAATGAGCAGTTCTTC.

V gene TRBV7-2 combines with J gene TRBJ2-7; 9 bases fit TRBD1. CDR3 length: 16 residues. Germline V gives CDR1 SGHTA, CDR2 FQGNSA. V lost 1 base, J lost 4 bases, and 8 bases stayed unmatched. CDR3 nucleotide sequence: TGTGCCAGCAGCTTAGTAGGGGGACAGGGTGAATACGAGCAGTACTTC. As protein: CASSLVGGQGEYEQYF.

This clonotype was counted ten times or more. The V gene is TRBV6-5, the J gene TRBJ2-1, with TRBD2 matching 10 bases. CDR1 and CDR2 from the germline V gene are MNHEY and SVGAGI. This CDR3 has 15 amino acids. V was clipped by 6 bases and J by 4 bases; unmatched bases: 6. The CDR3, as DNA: TGTGCCAGCAGGACGGGACTAGCGATATACAATGAGCAGTTCTTC. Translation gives CASRTGLAIYNEQFF.

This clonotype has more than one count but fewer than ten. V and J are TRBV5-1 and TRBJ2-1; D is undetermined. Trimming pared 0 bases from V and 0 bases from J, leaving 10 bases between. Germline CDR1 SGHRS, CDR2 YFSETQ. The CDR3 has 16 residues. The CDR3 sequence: CASSLVLRSSYNEQFF. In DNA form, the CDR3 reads TGCGCCAGCAGCTTGGTTCTGCGGAGCTCCTACAATGAGCAGTTCTTC.

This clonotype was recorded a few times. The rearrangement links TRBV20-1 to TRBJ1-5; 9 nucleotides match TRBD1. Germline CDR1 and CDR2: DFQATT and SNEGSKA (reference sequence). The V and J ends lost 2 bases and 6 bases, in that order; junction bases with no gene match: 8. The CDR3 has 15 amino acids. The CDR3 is CSARSTQGARQPQHF. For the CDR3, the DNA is TGCAGTGCTAGATCGACACAGGGGGCGCGTCAGCCCCAGCATTTT.

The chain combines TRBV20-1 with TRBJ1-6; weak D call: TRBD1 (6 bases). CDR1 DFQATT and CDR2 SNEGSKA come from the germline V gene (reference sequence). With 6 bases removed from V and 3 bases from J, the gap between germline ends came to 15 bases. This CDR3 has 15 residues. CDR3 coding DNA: TGCAGTGCCAAAGAACAGGGAAACTATAATTCACCCCTCCACTTT. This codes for CSAKEQGNYNSPLHF.

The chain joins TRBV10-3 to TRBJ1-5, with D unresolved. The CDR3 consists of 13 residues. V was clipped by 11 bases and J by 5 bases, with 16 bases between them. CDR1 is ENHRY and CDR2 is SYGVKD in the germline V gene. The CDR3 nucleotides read TGTGCCTCCGGGGATCGGGAAGATCAGCCCCAGCATTTT. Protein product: CASGDREDQPQHF.

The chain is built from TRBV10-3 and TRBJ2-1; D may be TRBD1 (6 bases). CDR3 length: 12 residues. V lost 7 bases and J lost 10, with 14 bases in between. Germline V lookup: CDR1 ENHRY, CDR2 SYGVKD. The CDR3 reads CAIKQGQGEQFF. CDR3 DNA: TGTGCCATCAAGCAGGGGCAGGGCGAGCAGTTCTTC.

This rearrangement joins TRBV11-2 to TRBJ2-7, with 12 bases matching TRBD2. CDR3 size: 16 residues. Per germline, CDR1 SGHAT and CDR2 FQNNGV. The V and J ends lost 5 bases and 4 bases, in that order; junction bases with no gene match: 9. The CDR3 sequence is CASSPATSGSGYEQYF. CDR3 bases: TGTGCCAGCAGCCCAGCGACTAGCGGGAGCGGATACGAGCAGTACTTC.

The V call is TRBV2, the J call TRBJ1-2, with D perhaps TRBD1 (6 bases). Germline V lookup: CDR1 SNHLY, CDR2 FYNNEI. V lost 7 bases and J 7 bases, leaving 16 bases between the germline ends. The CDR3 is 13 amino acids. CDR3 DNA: TGTGCCAGCACGTTCAGGGGTTTGAGTGGCTACACCTTC. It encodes CASTFRGLSGYTF.

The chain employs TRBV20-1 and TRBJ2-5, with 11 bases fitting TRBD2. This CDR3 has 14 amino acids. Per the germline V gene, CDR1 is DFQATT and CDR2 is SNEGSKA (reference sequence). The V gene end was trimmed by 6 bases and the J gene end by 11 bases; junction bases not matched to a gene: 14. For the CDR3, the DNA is TGCAGTGCCGGCACTAGCGGGGGCCACTCCCAGCAGTACTTC. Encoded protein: CSAGTSGGHSQQYF.

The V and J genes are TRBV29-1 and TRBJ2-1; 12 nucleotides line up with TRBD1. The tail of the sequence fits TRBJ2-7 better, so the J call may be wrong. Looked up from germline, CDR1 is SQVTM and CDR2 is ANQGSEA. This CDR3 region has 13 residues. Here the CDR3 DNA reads TGCAGCGTGGGACAGGGGGCTGGGAATGAGCAGTACTTC. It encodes CSVGQGAGNEQYF.

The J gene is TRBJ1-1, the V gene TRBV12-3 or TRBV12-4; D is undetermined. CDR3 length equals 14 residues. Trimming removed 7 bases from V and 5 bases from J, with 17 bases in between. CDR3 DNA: TGTGCCAGCACCCCAACCCTCCCGGGGACTGAAGCTTTCTTT. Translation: CASTPTLPGTEAFF.

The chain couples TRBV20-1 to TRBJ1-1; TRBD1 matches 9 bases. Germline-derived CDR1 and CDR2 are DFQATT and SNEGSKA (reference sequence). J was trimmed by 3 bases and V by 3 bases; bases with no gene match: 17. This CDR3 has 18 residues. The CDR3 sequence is CSARGGGGTGPMYTEAFF. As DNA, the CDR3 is TGCAGTGCTAGGGGCGGGGGCGGGACAGGGCCCATGTACACTGAAGCTTTCTTT.

The CDR3 DNA sequence: TGCGCCAGCAGCCAAGATACCCTTCACCTAGCGGGGGTTGGTAACATTCAGTACTTC. Its protein is CASSQDTLHLAGVGNIQYF. This sequence joins TRBV4-1 and TRBJ2-4; TRBD2 matches 10 bases. Germline V gene sequence: CDR1 MGHRA, CDR2 YSYEKL. The trim removed 0 bases at V and 7 bases at J, leaving 15 bases unmatched. This CDR3 has 19 residues.

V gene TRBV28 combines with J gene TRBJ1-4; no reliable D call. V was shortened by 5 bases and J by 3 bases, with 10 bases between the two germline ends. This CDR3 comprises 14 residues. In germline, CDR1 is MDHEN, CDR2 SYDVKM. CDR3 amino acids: CASSITGANEKLFF. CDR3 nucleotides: TGTGCCAGCAGTATCACTGGGGCTAATGAAAAACTGTTTTTT.

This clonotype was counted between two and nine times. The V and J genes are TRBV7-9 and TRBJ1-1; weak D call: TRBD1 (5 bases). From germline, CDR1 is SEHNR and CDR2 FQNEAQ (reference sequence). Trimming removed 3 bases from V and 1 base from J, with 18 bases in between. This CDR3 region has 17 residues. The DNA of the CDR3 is TGTGCCAGCAGCTTTCCACCGACAGCTCCCTCGAACACTGAAGCTTTCTTT. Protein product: CASSFPPTAPSNTEAFF.

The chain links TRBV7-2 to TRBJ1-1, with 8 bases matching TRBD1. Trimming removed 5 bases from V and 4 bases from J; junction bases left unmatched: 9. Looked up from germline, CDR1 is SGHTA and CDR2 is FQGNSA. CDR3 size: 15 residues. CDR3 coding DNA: TGTGCCAGCAGCACGCGACAGGGGACGGGCACTGAAGCTTTCTTT. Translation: CASSTRQGTGTEAFF.

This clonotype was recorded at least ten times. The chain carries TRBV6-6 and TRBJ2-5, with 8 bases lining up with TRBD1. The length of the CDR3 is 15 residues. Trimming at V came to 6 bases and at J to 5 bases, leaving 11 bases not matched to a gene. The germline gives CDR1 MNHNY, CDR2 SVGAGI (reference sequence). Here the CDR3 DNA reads TGTGCCAGCAGGACCAGGGGGCGCGATATGGAGACCCAGTACTTC. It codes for CASRTRGRDMETQYF.

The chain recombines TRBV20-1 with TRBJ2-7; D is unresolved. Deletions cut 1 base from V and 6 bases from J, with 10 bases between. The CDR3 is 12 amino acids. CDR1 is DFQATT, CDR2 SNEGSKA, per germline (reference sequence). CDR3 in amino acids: CSARVTRIEQYF. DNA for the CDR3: TGCAGTGCTAGAGTAACAAGAATCGAGCAGTACTTC.